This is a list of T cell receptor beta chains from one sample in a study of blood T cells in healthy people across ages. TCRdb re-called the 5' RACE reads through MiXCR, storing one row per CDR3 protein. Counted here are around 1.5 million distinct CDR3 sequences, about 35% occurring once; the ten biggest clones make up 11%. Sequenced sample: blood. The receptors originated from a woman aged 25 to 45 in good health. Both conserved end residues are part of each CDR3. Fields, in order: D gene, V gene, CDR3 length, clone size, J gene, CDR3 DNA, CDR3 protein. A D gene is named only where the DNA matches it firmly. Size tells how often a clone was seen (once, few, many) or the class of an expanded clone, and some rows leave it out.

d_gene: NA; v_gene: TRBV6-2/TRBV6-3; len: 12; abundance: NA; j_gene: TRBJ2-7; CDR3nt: TGTGCCAGCAGTTACGCGACCTACGAGCAGTACTTC; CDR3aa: CASSYATYEQYF
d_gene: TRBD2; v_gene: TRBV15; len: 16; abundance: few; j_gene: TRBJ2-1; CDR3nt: TGTGCCACCAGCACCAAAGGGGTAGCGGGAGACAATGAGCAGTTCTTC; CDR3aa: CATSTKGVAGDNEQFF
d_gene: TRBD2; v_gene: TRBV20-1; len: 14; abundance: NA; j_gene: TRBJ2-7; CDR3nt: TGCAGTGCGCTTCATTTAGCGGGATCATACGAGCAGTACTTC; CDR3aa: CSALHLAGSYEQYF
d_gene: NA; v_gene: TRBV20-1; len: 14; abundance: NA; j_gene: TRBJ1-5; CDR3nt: TGCAGTGCGCCAAGTCCAGGGATCACACAGCCCCAGCATTTT; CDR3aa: CSAPSPGITQPQHF
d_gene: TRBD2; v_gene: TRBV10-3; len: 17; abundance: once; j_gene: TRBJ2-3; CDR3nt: TGTGCCGTCAGTCTACTAGCGGGAGTATTCAGCACAGATACGCAGTATTTT; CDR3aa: CAVSLLAGVFSTDTQYF
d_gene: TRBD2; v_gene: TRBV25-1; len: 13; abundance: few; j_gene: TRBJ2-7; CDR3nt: TGTGCCAGCAGTATCCGGGGGGACTACGAGCAGTACTTC; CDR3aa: CASSIRGDYEQYF
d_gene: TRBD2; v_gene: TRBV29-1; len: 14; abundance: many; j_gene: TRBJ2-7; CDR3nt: TGCAGCGTTGTTTTAGCGGGGGTACTCTACGAGCAGTACTTC; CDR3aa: CSVVLAGVLYEQYF
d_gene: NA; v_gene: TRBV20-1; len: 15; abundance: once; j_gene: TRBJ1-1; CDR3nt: TGCAGTGCTAGAGATCGACAGCTGGGGAACACTGAAGCTTTCTTT; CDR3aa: CSARDRQLGNTEAFF
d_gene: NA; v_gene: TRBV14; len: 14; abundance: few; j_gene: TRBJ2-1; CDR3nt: TGTGCCAGCAGCCAAATTTCAGTTAGCAATGAGCAGTTCTTC; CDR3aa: CASSQISVSNEQFF
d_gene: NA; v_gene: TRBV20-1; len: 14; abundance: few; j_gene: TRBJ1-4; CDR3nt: TGCAGTGCTAGAGAGGGACCTCTTTGGGGAAAACTGTTTTTT; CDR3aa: CSAREGPLWGKLFF
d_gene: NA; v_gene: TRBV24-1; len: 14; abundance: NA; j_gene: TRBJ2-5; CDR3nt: TGTGCCACCAGTGATTTGGGGCTAGAAGAGACCCAGTACTTC; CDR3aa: CATSDLGLEETQYF
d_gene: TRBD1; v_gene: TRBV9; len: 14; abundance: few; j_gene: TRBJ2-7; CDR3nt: TGTGCCAGCAGCAAAGGACAGGCGTCCTACGAGCAGTACTTC; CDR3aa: CASSKGQASYEQYF
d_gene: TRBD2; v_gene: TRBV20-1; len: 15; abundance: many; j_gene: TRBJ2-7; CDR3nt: TGCAGTGCCCTTACTAGCGAAAGGAGCTCCTACGAGCAGTACTTC; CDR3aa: CSALTSERSSYEQYF
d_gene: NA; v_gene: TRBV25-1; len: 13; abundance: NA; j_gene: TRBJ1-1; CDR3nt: TGTGCCAGCAGTGAATGTGGACTCGAAGGAGCTTTCTTT; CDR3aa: CASSECGLEGAFF
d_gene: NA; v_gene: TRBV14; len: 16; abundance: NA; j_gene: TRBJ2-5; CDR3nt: TGTGCCAGCAGCCATCGTCCGGGACGTCAGTACAATGAGCAGTACTTC; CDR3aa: CASSHRPGRQYNEQYF
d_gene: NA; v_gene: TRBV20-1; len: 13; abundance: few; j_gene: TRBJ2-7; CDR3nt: TGCAGTGCTAGATCGTCTGTTCGGAGCGAGCAGTACTTC; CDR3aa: CSARSSVRSEQYF
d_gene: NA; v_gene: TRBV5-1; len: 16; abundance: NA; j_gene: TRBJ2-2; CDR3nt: TGCGCCAGCAGCCACCCCGAACCAGCGAACACCGGGGAGCTGTTTTTT; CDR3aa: CASSHPEPANTGELFF
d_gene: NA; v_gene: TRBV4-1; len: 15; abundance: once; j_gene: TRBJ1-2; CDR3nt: TGCGCCAGCAGCCATAGGACAGCTTCTAACTATGGCTACACCTTC; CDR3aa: CASSHRTASNYGYTF
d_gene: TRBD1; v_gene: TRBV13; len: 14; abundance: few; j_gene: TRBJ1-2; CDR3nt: TGTGCCAGCAGCTTTGACTACAGGGGGGCTGGCTACACCTTC; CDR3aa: CASSFDYRGAGYTF
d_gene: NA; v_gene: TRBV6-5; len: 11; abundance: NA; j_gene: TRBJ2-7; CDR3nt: TGTGCCAGCCGGCGGGGAAGGGAGCAGTACTTC; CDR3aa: CASRRGREQYF
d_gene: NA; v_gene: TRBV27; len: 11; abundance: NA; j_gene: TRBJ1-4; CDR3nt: TGTGCCGTCAAGGGGGGTGAAAAACTGTTTTTT; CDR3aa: CAVKGGEKLFF
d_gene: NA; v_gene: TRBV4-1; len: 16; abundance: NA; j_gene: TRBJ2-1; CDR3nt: TGCGCCAGCAGCCAAGATCGTGTCCTAGGGCGCAATGAGCAGTTCTTC; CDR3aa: CASSQDRVLGRNEQFF
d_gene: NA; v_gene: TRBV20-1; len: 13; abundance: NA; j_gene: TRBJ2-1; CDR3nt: TGCAGTGCTAGAGATCTCGGGCTAAATGAGCAGTTCTTC; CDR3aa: CSARDLGLNEQFF
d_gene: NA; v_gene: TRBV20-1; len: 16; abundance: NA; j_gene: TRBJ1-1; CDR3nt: TGCAGTGCTAGAGATTGGGGCAGGGTAGGGAACACTGAAGCTTTCTTT; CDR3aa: CSARDWGRVGNTEAFF
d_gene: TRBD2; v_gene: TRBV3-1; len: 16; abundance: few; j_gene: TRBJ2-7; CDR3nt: TGTGCCAGCACCTCCGGTGGGGCTAGCGGGACCTACGAGCAGTACTTC; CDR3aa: CASTSGGASGTYEQYF
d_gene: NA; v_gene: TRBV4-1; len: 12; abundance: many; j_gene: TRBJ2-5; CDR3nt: TGCGCCAGCAGCCAGGAGGGAGGGACCCAGTACTTC; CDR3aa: CASSQEGGTQYF
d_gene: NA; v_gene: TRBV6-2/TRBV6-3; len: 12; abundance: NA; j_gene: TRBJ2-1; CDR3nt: TGTGCCAGCAGTCATCGCCCCTCGGAGCAGTTCTTC; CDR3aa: CASSHRPSEQFF
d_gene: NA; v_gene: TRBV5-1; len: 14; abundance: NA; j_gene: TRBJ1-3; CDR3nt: TGCGCCAGCGGGGTATCTTCTTCTGGAAACACCATATATTTT; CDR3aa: CASGVSSSGNTIYF
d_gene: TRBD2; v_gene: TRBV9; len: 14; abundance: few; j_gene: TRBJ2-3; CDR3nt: TGTGCCAGCAGCGTAGAACTAGCGACAGATACGCAGTATTTT; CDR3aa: CASSVELATDTQYF
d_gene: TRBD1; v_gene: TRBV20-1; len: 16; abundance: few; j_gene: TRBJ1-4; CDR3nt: TGCAGTGGCAGACACAGGGGCCGAGGGACTAATGAAAAACTGTTTTTT; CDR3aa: CSGRHRGRGTNEKLFF
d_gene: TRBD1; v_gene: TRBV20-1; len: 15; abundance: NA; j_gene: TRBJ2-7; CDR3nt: TGCAGTGCTAGGGAACCAAACAGGGGCTCCTACGAGCAGTACTTC; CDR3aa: CSAREPNRGSYEQYF
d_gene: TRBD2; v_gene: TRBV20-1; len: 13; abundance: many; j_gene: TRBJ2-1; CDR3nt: TGCAGTGCTATGACTAGCCCCTACAATGAGCAGTTCTTC; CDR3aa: CSAMTSPYNEQFF
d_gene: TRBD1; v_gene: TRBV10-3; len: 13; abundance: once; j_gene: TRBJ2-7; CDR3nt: TGTGCCACTGCAGGACAGGGCTCCTACGAGCAGTACTTC; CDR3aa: CATAGQGSYEQYF
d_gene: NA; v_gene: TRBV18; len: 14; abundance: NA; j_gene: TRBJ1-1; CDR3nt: TGTGCCAGCTCACCAGGGTCACGGGGGACTGAAGCTTTCTTT; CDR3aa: CASSPGSRGTEAFF
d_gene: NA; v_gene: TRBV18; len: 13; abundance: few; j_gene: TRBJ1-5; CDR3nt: TGTGCCAGCTCAACAGGGATCGCACAGCCCCAGCATTTT; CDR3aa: CASSTGIAQPQHF
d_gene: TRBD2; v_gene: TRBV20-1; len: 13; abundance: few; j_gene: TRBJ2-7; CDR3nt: TGCAGTGCGACGGGACTAAAGGGTTCCGAGCAGTACTTC; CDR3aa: CSATGLKGSEQYF
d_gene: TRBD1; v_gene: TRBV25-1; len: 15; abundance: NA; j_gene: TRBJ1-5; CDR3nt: TGTGCCAGCAGTGAGGGGACAGGTGGTGAGCAGCCCCAGCATTTT; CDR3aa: CASSEGTGGEQPQHF
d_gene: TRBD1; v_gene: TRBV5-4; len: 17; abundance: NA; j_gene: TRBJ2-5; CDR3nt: TGTGCCAGCAGCTTGGCCCCGACAGGGGAGAGACAAGAGACCCAGTACTTC; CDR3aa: CASSLAPTGERQETQYF
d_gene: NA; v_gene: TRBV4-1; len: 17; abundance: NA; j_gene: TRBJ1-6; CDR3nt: TGCGCCAGCAGCCAAGATCCTGGGGGCGCTCATAATTCACCCCTCCACTTT; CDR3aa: CASSQDPGGAHNSPLHF
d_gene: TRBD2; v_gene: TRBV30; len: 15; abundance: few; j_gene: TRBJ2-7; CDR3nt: TGTGCCTGCCGTGGTTGCGGGGGGCGATTCAACGAGCAGTACTTC; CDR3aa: CACRGCGGRFNEQYF
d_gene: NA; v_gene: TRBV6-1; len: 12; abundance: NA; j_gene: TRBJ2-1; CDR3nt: TGTGCCAGCAGTGACATCTTGGATGAGCAGTTCTTC; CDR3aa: CASSDILDEQFF
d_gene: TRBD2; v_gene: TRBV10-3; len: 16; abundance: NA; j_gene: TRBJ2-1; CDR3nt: TGTGCCATCAGTGAGTCTCCGACTAGCGGGGGCAATGAGCAGTTCTTC; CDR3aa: CAISESPTSGGNEQFF
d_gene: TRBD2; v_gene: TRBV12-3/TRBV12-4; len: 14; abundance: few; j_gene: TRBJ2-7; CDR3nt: TGTGCCAGCACCTCCATGACTAGCAGCTGCGAGCAGTACTTC; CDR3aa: CASTSMTSSCEQYF
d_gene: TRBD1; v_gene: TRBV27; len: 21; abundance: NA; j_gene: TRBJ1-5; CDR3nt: TGTGCCAGCAGTCCGCATAACCCGGGACAGGGGGTATCTGATAGCAATCAGCCCCAGCATTTT; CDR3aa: CASSPHNPGQGVSDSNQPQHF
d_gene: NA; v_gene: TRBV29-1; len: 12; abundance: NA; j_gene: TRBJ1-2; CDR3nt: TGCAGCGCCTCGGCGGGGGCGAGGGGCTACACCTTC; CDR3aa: CSASAGARGYTF